The TCR beta chain described here comes from a study of blood T cell repertoires in COVID-19. The germline CDR1 and CDR2 sequences are KGHSH and LQKENI. V lost 3 bases, J lost 0 bases, and 8 bases stayed unmatched. The CDR3 length is 18 residues. TCRdb's table, derived via immunoSEQ multiplex PCR, lists solely in-frame clones and lacks some. The data show 75,000 to 90,000 clones, 80% seen once. The sequenced sample was peripheral blood. The TCR originated in a woman aged 40 to 50 with active or convalescent COVID-19. The J gene is TRBJ2-7, the V gene TRBV18; 13 nucleotides match TRBD2. CDR3 sequence: CASSPLGTSGTYSYEQYF. As DNA, the CDR3 is TGTGCCAGCTCACCCCTAGGGACTAGCGGGACCTACTCCTACGAGCAGTACTTC. Supplemented by reference TRBV18 and TRBJ2-7, the full variable domain reads NAGVMQNPRHLVRRRGQEARLRCSPMKGHSHVYWYRQLPEEGLKFMVYLQKENIIDESGMPKERFSAEFPKEGPSILRIQQVVRGDSAAYFCASSPLGTSGTYSYEQYFGPGTRLTVT.